A selection of T cell receptor beta chains follows, all from one sample in a study of blood T cell repertoires in COVID-19. The repertoire was sequenced with immunoSEQ multiplex PCR; TCRdb's copy has only in-frame clones and lacks some. The sample holds 250,000 to 300,000 clones; 70% to 90% are singletons and the top ten take just under 6.5%. The sequenced sample was peripheral blood. The receptor set was obtained from a woman aged 50 to 60 with COVID-19, enrolled during active disease. The CDR3 runs from the conserved cysteine through the conserved F or W. Fields, in order: J gene, clone size, V gene, D gene, CDR3 protein, CDR3 DNA. D genes are given only for firm matches. Expanded clones are given a class, and other clones once, few, many or no size at all.

>TRBJ1-6|.|TRBV19|TRBD1
CASSRQGGNSPLHF
TGTGCCAGTAGCAGACAGGGTGGGAATTCACCCCTCCACTTT
>TRBJ2-3|.|TRBV6-1|TRBD2
CASSGGLAIKTDTQYF
TGTGCCAGCAGTGGGGGACTAGCGATAAAGACAGATACGCAGTATTTT
>TRBJ2-7|.|TRBV18|.
CASSPLDQLAVTSF
TGTGCCAGCTCACCACTGGACCAACTAGCCGTAACTTCCTTC
>TRBJ2-3|.|TRBV5-8|.
CASRLRNTQYF
TGTGCCAGCAGACTGAGGAATACGCAGTATTTT
>TRBJ2-3|.|TRBV7-9|.
CASSTQNLVGAQYF
TGTGCCAGCAGCACACAAAACCTAGTGGGTGCGCAGTATTTT
>TRBJ2-1|.|TRBV2|.
CATPEASGLDEQFF
TGTGCCACCCCGGAGGCATCGGGACTCGATGAGCAGTTCTTC
>TRBJ2-7|.|TRBV11-3|TRBD2
CASSPGLSWTSGYEQYF
TGTGCCAGCAGCCCGGGTTTGTCCTGGACTAGCGGCTACGAGCAGTACTTC
>TRBJ1-1|.|TRBV27|.
CASSLFAPEQGAFF
TGTGCCAGCAGTTTATTTGCGCCCGAACAGGGAGCTTTCTTT
>TRBJ1-4|.|TRBV5-1|TRBD1
CASSHRGMREKLFF
TGCGCCAGCAGTCACAGGGGGATGCGTGAAAAACTGTTTTTT
>TRBJ2-7|.|TRBV3-1/TRBV3-2|TRBD2
CASSRPPGTSGSYEQYF
TGTGCCAGCAGCCGCCCACCGGGGACTAGCGGGAGCTACGAGCAGTACTTC
>TRBJ2-1|once|TRBV5-1|TRBD2
CASSPLAGVPNEQFF
TGCGCCAGCAGCCCGCTAGCGGGAGTTCCAAATGAGCAGTTCTTC
>TRBJ1-2|.|TRBV19|TRBD1
CASSSLFGTGGAHYGYTF
TGTGCCAGTAGTTCACTTTTTGGGACAGGGGGCGCCCACTATGGCTACACCTTC
>TRBJ2-7|once|TRBV30|.
CAWSLGAYEQYF
TGTGCCTGGAGTCTGGGGGCGTACGAGCAGTACTTC
>TRBJ2-1|.|TRBV10-1|TRBD1
CASSEFRDSYNEQFF
TGCGCCAGCAGTGAGTTTCGGGACAGCTACAATGAGCAGTTCTTC
>TRBJ2-1|.|TRBV7-2|.
CASSPPVREIFF
TGTGCCAGCAGCCCCCCTGTTAGGGAGATCTTCTTC
>TRBJ2-1|.|TRBV6-5|TRBD2
CASSSHLAGRNNEQFF
TGTGCCAGCAGTTCCCACCTAGCGGGAAGAAACAATGAGCAGTTCTTC
>TRBJ2-3|.|TRBV5-1|.
CASSGTSDTQYF
TGCGCCAGCAGCGGTACTAGTGATACGCAGTATTTT
>TRBJ2-2|.|TRBV13|TRBD2
CASSSDGLAGGPNTGELFF
TGTGCCAGCAGCTCAGACGGCCTAGCGGGAGGACCGAACACCGGGGAGCTGTTTTTT
>TRBJ2-3|.|TRBV3-1/TRBV3-2|.
CASSSSGFADTQYF
TGTGCCAGCAGCTCAAGTGGCTTTGCCGATACGCAGTATTTT
>TRBJ2-1|.|TRBV5-1|.
CASSLAGRTYEQFF
TGCGCCAGCAGCTTGGCCGGACGGACTTATGAGCAGTTCTTC
>TRBJ1-1|.|TRBV19|.
CASSTAMNTEAFF
TGTGCCAGTAGCACCGCGATGAACACTGAAGCTTTCTTT
>TRBJ1-4|.|TRBV7-2|.
CASRHRTLGEKLFF
TGTGCCAGCAGGCACAGGACCCTCGGGGAAAAACTGTTTTTT
>TRBJ2-7|.|TRBV5-5|.
CASSGATRTYEQYF
TGTGCCAGCAGCGGAGCGACCCGCACCTACGAGCAGTACTTC
>TRBJ2-7|once|TRBV7-2|TRBD2
CASSLWQAGDYEQYF
TGTGCCAGCAGCTTATGGCAGGCGGGAGACTACGAGCAGTACTTC
>TRBJ1-5|.|TRBV7-2|TRBD1
CASSSGTGRNQPQHF
TGTGCCAGCAGCTCCGGGACAGGGCGGAATCAGCCCCAGCATTTT
>TRBJ2-7|.|TRBV18|TRBD2
CASSPPASGRVPEQYF
TGTGCCAGCTCACCACCGGCTAGCGGGAGGGTTCCCGAGCAGTACTTC
>TRBJ2-1|.|TRBV19|TRBD2
CASTLAGLNEQFF
TGTGCCAGTACACTAGCGGGTCTCAATGAGCAGTTCTTC
>TRBJ1-1|.|TRBV7-8|.
CASSLSGWVNTEAFF
TGTGCCAGCAGCTTATCCGGGTGGGTGAACACTGAAGCTTTCTTT
>TRBJ2-2|.|TRBV10-3|.
CAISGSGGGAGELFF
TGTGCCATCAGTGGTTCAGGCGGAGGGGCCGGGGAGCTGTTTTTT
>TRBJ1-1|.|TRBV29-1|TRBD1
CSVQGVGTEAFF
TGCAGCGTTCAGGGGGTGGGCACTGAAGCTTTCTTT
>TRBJ1-1|.|TRBV10-2|.
CASTQGPMNTEAFF
TGCGCCAGCACCCAGGGTCCTATGAACACTGAAGCTTTCTTT
>TRBJ1-1|.|TRBV28|TRBD1
CASSSGKGTGGASTEAFF
TGTGCCAGCAGTTCAGGGAAAGGGACAGGGGGCGCGAGCACTGAAGCTTTCTTT
>TRBJ2-3|.|TRBV30|.
CAWSEGEGGTDTQYF
TGTGCCTGGAGTGAGGGTGAGGGCGGCACAGATACGCAGTATTTT
>TRBJ2-1|few|TRBV2|.
CASSKNGGGEQFF
TGTGCCAGCAGTAAAAACGGTGGAGGTGAGCAGTTCTTC
>TRBJ2-7|.|TRBV30|.
CAWSSRRYEQYF
TGTGCCTGGAGTTCCCGCCGGTACGAGCAGTACTTC
>TRBJ1-1|.|TRBV29-1|TRBD1
CSVRDSSMNTEAFF
TGCAGCGTTCGGGACAGTTCCATGAACACTGAAGCTTTCTTT
>TRBJ1-2|.|TRBV6-1|.
CASSVDSLRPARGYTF
TGTGCCAGCAGTGTAGACAGCCTCCGGCCGGCCAGGGGCTACACCTTC
>TRBJ2-1|.|TRBV11-3|TRBD2
CASSRHTSGQYNEQFF
TGTGCCAGCAGCCGCCATACTAGCGGACAATACAATGAGCAGTTCTTC
>TRBJ1-1|.|TRBV5-4|.
CASSSSSGMGEAFF
TGTGCCAGCAGCAGCTCCTCAGGGATGGGTGAAGCTTTCTTT
>TRBJ1-4|once|TRBV5-4|.
CASSLALDEKLFF
TGTGCCAGCAGCTTGGCTTTAGATGAAAAACTGTTTTTT
>TRBJ1-1|.|TRBV5-1|TRBD1
CASSLAGTGGTEAFF
TGCGCCAGCAGCTTGGCCGGGACAGGGGGGACTGAAGCTTTCTTT
>TRBJ2-7|few|TRBV21-1|.
CASSKGSPGQGPYEQYF
TGTGCCAGCAGCAAAGGGAGCCCGGGACAGGGTCCCTACGAGCAGTACTTC
>TRBJ2-3|.|TRBV3-1/TRBV3-2|.
CASIGAGRLDTQYF
TGTGCCAGCATAGGGGCCGGGAGATTGGATACGCAGTATTTT
>TRBJ2-2|.|TRBV7-8|.
CASSFSVADTGELFF
TGTGCCAGCAGCTTTAGTGTAGCGGACACCGGGGAGCTGTTTTTT
>TRBJ2-1|.|TRBV6-2/TRBV6-3|TRBD2
CASSPRGGAGGLGEQFF
TGTGCCAGCAGCCCGCGGGGGGGAGCGGGGGGCCTCGGTGAGCAGTTCTTC
>TRBJ2-1|.|TRBV5-5|TRBD1
CASSRDRHNEQFF
TGTGCCAGCAGCCGGGACAGGCACAATGAGCAGTTCTTC
>TRBJ2-1|.|TRBV2|TRBD2
CASSEQRDDNEQFF
TGTGCCAGCAGTGAGCAGCGGGACGACAATGAGCAGTTCTTC
>TRBJ1-1|.|TRBV7-9|.
CASSRTNSGAFF
TGTGCCAGCAGCCGAACTAACTCGGGGGCTTTCTTT
>TRBJ2-1|.|TRBV5-5|TRBD2
CASSSGGIKQFF
TGTGCCAGCAGCTCGGGGGGGATTAAGCAGTTCTTC
>TRBJ2-7|.|TRBV18|.
CASSPPGPPYEQYF
TGTGCCAGCTCACCCCCGGGTCCCCCCTACGAGCAGTACTTC
>TRBJ2-7|.|TRBV6-2/TRBV6-3|.
CASSYSPGGPVYEQYF
TGTGCCAGCAGTTACTCCCCAGGGGGGCCCGTCTACGAGCAGTACTTC
>TRBJ1-2|once|TRBV9|.
CASSVARGYYGYTF
TGTGCCAGCAGCGTAGCCAGGGGTTACTATGGCTACACCTTC